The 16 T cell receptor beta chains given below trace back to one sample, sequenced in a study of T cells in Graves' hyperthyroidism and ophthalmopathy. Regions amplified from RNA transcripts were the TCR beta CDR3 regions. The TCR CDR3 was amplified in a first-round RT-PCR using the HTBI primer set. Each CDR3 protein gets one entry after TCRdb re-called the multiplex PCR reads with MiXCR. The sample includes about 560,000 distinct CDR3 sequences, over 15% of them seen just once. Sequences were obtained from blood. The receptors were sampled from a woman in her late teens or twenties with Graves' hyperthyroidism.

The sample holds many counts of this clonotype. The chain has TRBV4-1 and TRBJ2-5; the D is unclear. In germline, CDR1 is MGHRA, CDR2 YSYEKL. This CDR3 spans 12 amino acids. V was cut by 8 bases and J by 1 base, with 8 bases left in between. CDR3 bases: TGCGCCAGCGGTCTCCCCCAAGAGACCCAGTACTTC. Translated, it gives CASGLPQETQYF.

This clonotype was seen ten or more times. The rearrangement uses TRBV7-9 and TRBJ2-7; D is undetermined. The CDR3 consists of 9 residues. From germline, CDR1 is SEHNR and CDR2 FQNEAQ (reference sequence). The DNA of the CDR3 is TGTGCAATGAGCCGCGAGCAGTACTTC. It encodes CAMSREQYF. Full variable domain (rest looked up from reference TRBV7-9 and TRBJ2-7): DTGVSQNPRHKITKRGQNVTFRCDPISEHNRLYWYRQTLGQGPEFLTYFQNEAQLEKSRLLSDRFSAERPKGSFSTLEIQRTEQGDSAMYLCAMSREQYFGPGTRLTVT.

Here the CDR3 DNA reads TGTGCCAGCAGTGAAGCGAGTGGGCTAGCGGGCAATGAGCAGTTCTTC. It translates to CASSEASGLAGNEQFF. The V call is TRBV2, the J call TRBJ2-1, with 8 positions matching TRBD2. Germline V gives CDR1 SNHLY, CDR2 FYNNEI. The CDR3 runs 16 residues. Trimming at V came to 0 bases and at J to 6 bases, leaving 7 bases not matched to a gene. Looking up the rest from reference TRBV2 and TRBJ2-1 gives the full variable domain: EPEVTQTPSHQVTQMGQEVILRCVPISNHLYFYWYRQILGQKVEFLVSFYNNEISEKSEIFDDQFSVERPDGSNFTLKIRSTKLEDSAMYFCASSEASGLAGNEQFFGPGTRLTVL.

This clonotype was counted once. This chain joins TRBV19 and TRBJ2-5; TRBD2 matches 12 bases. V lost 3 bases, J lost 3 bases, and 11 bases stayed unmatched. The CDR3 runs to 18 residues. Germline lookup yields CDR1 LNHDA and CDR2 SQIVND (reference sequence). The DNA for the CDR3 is TGTGCCAGTAGTATTAGTCCTCGGGGACTAGCGGGTGAAGAGACCCAGTACTTC. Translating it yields CASSISPRGLAGEETQYF.

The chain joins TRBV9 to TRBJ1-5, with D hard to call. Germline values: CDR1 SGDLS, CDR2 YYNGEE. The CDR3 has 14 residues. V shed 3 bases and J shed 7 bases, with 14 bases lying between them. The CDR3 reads CASSGMGTAQPQHF. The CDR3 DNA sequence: TGTGCCAGCAGCGGGATGGGAACCGCGCAGCCCCAGCATTTT. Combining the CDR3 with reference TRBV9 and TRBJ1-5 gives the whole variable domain DSGVTQTPKHLITATGQRVTLRCSPRSGDLSVYWYQQSLDQGLQFLIQYYNGEERAKGNILERFSAQQFPDLHSELNLSSLELGDSALYFCASSGMGTAQPQHFGDGTRLSIL.

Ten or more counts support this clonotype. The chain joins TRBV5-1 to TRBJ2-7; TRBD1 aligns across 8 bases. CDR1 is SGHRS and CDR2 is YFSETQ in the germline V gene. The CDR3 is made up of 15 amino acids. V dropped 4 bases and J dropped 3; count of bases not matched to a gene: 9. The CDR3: CASSQPGQAVYEQYF. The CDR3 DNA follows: TGCGCCAGCAGCCAACCGGGACAGGCAGTCTACGAGCAGTACTTC.

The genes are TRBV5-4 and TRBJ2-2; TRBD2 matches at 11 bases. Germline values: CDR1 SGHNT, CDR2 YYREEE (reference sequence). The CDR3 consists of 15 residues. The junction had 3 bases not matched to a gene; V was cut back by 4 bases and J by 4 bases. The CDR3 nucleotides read TGTGCCAGCAGCCTGACTAGCGGGACCACCGGGGAGCTGTTTTTT. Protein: CASSLTSGTTGELFF. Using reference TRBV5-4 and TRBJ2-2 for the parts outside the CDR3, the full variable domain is ETGVTQSPTHLIKTRGQQVTLRCSSQSGHNTVSWYQQALGQGPQFIFQYYREEENGRGNFPPRFSGLQFPNYSSELNVNALELDDSALYLCASSLTSGTTGELFFGEGSRLTVL.

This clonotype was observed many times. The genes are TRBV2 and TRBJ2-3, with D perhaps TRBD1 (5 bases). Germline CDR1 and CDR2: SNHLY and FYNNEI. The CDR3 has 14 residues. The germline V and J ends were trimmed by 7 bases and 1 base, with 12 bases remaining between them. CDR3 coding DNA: TGTGCCAGCAAAAAGGGGCTAGGCACAGATACGCAGTATTTT. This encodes CASKKGLGTDTQYF.

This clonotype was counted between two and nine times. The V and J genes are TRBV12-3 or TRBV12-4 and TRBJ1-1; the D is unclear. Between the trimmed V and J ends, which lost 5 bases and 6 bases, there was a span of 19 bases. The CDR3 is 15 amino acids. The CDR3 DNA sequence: TGTGCCAGCAGTGGAGGGAATACGGACGGGGCTGAAGCTTTCTTT. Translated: CASSGGNTDGAEAFF.

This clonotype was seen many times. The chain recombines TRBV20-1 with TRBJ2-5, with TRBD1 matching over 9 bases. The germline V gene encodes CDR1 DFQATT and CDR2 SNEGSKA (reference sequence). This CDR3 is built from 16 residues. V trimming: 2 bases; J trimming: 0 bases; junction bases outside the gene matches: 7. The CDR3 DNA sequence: TGCAGTGCTAGACCCCGGGACAGGGTGTACCAAGAGACCCAGTACTTC. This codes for CSARPRDRVYQETQYF.

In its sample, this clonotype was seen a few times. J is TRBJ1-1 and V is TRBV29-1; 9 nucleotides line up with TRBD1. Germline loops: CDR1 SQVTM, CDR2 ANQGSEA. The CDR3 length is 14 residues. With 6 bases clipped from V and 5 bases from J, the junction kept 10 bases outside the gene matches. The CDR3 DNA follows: TGCAGCGTCGAACAGGGGGCAGGAGAGACTGAAGCTTTCTTT. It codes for CSVEQGAGETEAFF.

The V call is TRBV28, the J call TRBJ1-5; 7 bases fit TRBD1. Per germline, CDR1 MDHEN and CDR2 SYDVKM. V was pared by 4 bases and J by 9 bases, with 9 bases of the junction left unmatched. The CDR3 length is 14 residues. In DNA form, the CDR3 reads TGTGCCAGCAGTTCCGGGACAGCCCGACTGCCCCAGCATTTT. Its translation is CASSSGTARLPQHF.

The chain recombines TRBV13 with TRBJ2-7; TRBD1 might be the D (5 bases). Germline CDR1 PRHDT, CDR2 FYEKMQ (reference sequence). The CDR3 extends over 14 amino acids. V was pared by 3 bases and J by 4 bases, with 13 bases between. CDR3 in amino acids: CASSLGLVRYEQYF. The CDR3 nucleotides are TGTGCCAGCAGCTTGGGGCTAGTGAGATACGAGCAGTACTTC. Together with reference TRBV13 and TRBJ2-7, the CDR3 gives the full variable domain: AAGVIQSPRHLIKEKRETATLKCYPIPRHDTVYWYQQGPGQDPQFLISFYEKMQSDKGSIPDRFSAQQFSDYHSELNMSSLELGDSALYFCASSLGLVRYEQYFGPGTRLTVT.

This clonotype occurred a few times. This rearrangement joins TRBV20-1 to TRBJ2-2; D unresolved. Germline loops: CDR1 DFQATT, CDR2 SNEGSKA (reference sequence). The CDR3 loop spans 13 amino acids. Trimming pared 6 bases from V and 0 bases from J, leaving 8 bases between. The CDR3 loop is CSAFITNTGELFF. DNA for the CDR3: TGCAGTGCCTTCATCACGAACACCGGGGAGCTGTTTTTT.

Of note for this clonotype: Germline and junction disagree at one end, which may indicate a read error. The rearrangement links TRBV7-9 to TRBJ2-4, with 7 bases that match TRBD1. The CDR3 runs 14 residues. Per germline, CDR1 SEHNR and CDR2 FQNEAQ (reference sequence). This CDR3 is CANSFRGAKNIQYF. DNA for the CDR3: TGTGCCAACAGCTTCAGGGGGGCCAAAAACATTCAGTACTTC.

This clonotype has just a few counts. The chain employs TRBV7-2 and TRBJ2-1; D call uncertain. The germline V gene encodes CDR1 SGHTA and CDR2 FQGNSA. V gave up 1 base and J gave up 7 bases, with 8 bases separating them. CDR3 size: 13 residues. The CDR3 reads CASSLGAHNEQFF. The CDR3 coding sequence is TGTGCCAGCAGCTTAGGGGCACATAATGAGCAGTTCTTC.